This TCR beta chain was captured in a study of cytomegalovirus exposure and HLA in healthy donors. Study-level points and caveats: Evidence from a later analysis indicated that most CMV-associated TCR beta chains looked HLA-restricted. Beyond CMV serostatus, there was no information to go on about immune exposure. Associated with cytomegalovirus, according to the listing, were 150 to 200 TCR beta chains. An analysis done earlier found most TCR beta V segments productive about 90% or about 30% of the time.

The PCR had 60 Vbeta and 13 Jbeta primers. Assay: immunoSEQ multiplex PCR; the TCRdb copy retains only in-frame clones and omits some. The table lists about 130,000 clones, 70% to 85% of them singletons. In the case of this clone: Its antigen is not known.

CDR3 length: 20 residues. With 9 bases clipped from V and 0 bases from J, the junction kept 18 bases outside the gene matches. This clonotype originated in a woman aged 40-49 years in good health and CMV-seropositive. The V call is TRBV23-1, the J call TRBJ2-7, with 15 bases aligning to TRBD2. TRBV23-1 is assigned to the ORF class and has an uncertain function. Sequencing was done on a sample of PBMCs. CDR3 coding DNA: TGCGCCAGGATATGTGAAAGGTCGGGACTAGCGGGAGGTATCTCCTACGAGCAGTACTTC. Translated, it gives CARICERSGLAGGISYEQYF.